This T cell receptor (beta chain) was captured by sequencing in a study of post-analysis software for immune sequencing data. Study context: Clinical courses comprised relapsing-remitting, secondary progressive and progressive-relapsing multiple sclerosis.

V was cut by 1 base and J by 2 bases, with 12 bases left in between. Germline V lookup: CDR1 SSHAT, CDR2 FNYEAQ (reference sequence). This CDR3 is built from 15 residues. Researchers reported that TCR beta cDNA libraries carried unique molecular identifiers. cDNA molecules numbering 400,000 to 550,000 came from around 1 to 10 million T cells. One entry per CDR3 protein results from TCRdb running MiXCR on the PCR reads. There are hundreds of thousands of distinct CDR3 sequences in the sample; roughly 27% occur only once, and roughly 0.57% lies in the top ten. Study outcomes and limitations: In patients, about 5 TRBV segments were more frequent than in controls, with TRBV5-6, TRBV5-1 and TRBV20-1 among them. Versus controls, multiple sclerosis patients showed significantly lower diversity (normalized Chao1). Strong co-clustering by F measure was seen for same-batch samples.

Points on this clonotype: Its antigen is unknown.

The sample comprised blood. The TCR originated in a girl between 10 and 17 years old with multiple sclerosis. This chain links TRBV7-7 with TRBJ2-7, with a weak D call TRBD2 (6 bases). CDR3 in amino acids: CASSLGPRDAYEQYF. DNA of the CDR3: TGTGCCAGCAGCTTAGGGCCGCGGGACGCCTACGAGCAGTACTTC.